The entry that follows covers one TCR beta chain sequence. Its antigen is unknown. Per-base quality was not reported, and no clone a single base away is much larger than it. The data derive from a study of cytomegalovirus exposure and HLA in healthy donors (dated by TCRdb to about 2017). As for the study more broadly: An earlier analysis of under 600 of the donors reported 250 to 300 Gb of sequence data and roughly 100 million unique TCR beta sequences from roughly 200 million T cells. Roughly 300 gigabases of sequencing data and approximately 84 million unique TCR sequences were included in an early release covering 550 to 650 HLA-typed donors. Of the approximately 400 genotyped donors, approximately 83% fell in the genetic ancestry cluster associated with self-reported Caucasian donors. The aim of the study was to test whether cataloging public T cell receptors could identify signatures of past pathogen exposure. The study profiled the T cell repertoires of some 610 subjects by immunosequencing and related them to cytomegalovirus serostatus. Besides the first cohort of 666 subjects, a separate validation cohort made up of roughly 120 different subjects was used. To predict cytomegalovirus infection status, the study brought together high-throughput TCR immunosequencing, statistical association of individual TCRs with disease status, and machine learning. To study patterns of TCR occurrence, a later analysis re-analyzed previously published TCR beta repertoires from 666 donors and added high-resolution HLA genotyping. Rather than using new phenotypic data, the later analysis identified candidate immune exposures from TCR beta sequences and from how often those sequences occurred across donors. An earlier analysis of 587 of the donors applied high-throughput TCR beta sequencing to assess whether each TCR beta V gene segment acted as functional or pseudogenic. Alongside the repertoire data, information on donor age, sex, ethnicity and CMV serostatus was compiled. A later genetic analysis took genome-wide SNP genotypes for about 65% of the roughly 670 donors and used that subset as a discovery cohort. Every discovery cohort repertoire had been produced on one sequencing platform. HLA typing covered class I and class II loci at four-digit resolution. Typing coverage differed by locus: A, B, C, DRB1 and DQB1 were typed in about 620-640 donors, DQA1 in 500 to 550, DPA1 in some 570, and DPB1 in approximately 450. Roughly five DR-DQ haplotypes were handled as single units for association and clustering, since linkage in the cohort was strong. On average, roughly 250,000 unique TCR beta nucleotide sequences were sequenced per donor among a few hundred genotyped donors of the cohort, with approximately 18% of those sequences being non-productive. What the authors observed across the whole study: According to a later analysis, most CMV-associated TCR beta chains appeared to be HLA-restricted, and the HLA associations seemed to be driven largely by CMV exposure. According to a later genetic analysis, donors in an Asian-associated ancestry cluster had fewer N-insertions in productive TCRs than the approximately 700-donor mean. An association between a missense DCLRE1C variant and V-gene and J-gene trimming of TCR beta chains was found in a later genetic analysis and replicated in an independent cohort. Most TCR sequences were seen in very few donors, while some public TCRs were found in many individuals. In a later analysis, HLA-associated TCR beta chains showed more clonal expansion and lower generation probabilities than non-associated chains that were equally common. A few of the identified cytomegalovirus-associated TCR beta chains were confirmed in vitro to be specific for cytomegalovirus antigens. Immune exposure information for the cohort was limited to CMV serostatus. In the study, around 160 TCR beta chains were listed as associated with cytomegalovirus. Specific HLA alleles were associated with over 15,000 TCR beta sequences at a false discovery rate of 0.05 in a later analysis. A later analysis found that TCR association rates varied across HLA loci, with DRB1 alleles showing the most associated TCRs and HLA-C alleles the fewest. It was suggested by the authors that the approach could potentially be generalized to other disease states and immunological phenotypes. A cluster of highly shared sequence variants was judged likely to be a technical artifact of the sequencing pipeline. Broadly in line with IMGT annotations, most TCR beta V segments showed up in productive rearrangements about 90% or about 30% of the time in an earlier analysis of roughly 590 of the donors. A later analysis reported that several top co-occurrence clusters appeared linked to parvovirus B19, influenza, CMV and Epstein-Barr virus. Because the 87-base-pair reads could not distinguish some IMGT-functional V segments, including TRBV6-2 and TRBV6-3, those segments were excluded. Because HLA typing was missing for some donors at each locus, association tests included only the typed subset. Presence/absence analyses assumed roughly uniform sequencing depth across donors, an assumption that may not hold. The cohort was sequenced for TCR beta chains only, and without alpha or paired-chain data the features that could be detected were limited. Cytomegalovirus status was reported to be diagnosed by the classifier with high specificity and sensitivity in both the original and validation cohorts. When HLA alleles, especially DR and DQ, strongly co-occurred, attributing TCR associations to individual alleles was difficult. A further reported finding was that TCR beta sequences accurately predicted the HLA-A and HLA-B alleles for most subjects in the first cohort. Over 15 rarely observed V segments, including chromosome 9 orphons, were excluded from the earlier analysis of about 600 of the donors because counts were too low. Linkage disequilibrium might explain the correlated functional status among segregating V segments, but an unknown experimental factor could not be excluded.

The CDR3 numbers 11 residues from cysteine through phenylalanine. Only the CDR3 part of the read is kept: 33 bases, read in frame from the first base. Per the germline V gene, MDHEN is the CDR1 and SYDVKM is the CDR2. The cohort was made up of approximately 700 healthy bone marrow donors. All cohort members were sampled while nominally healthy, although unrecorded immune exposures were likely present. The donor was CMV seropositive and was included in the group of 289 seropositive cohort members. Every donor gave a peripheral blood sample, and the peripheral blood mononuclear cells from that sample were used for TCR beta sequencing. Genomic DNA was extracted from the blood cell samples with the Qiagen DNeasy Blood Extraction Kit. Receptors were amplified or captured by the immunoSEQ multiplex PCR assay. A mixture of 60 forward primers for TCR Vbeta segments and 13 reverse primers for TCR Jbeta segments was used in the multiplex PCR. The CDR3 region of rearranged TCR beta genes was amplified from genomic DNA with a multiplex PCR assay. On the Illumina HiSeq System, the amplified TCR beta libraries were sequenced as 87-base-pair reads. The original pipeline was this. In a later analysis, 70 million to 95 million unique TCR beta chains were counted across the roughly 670 repertoires, and roughly 11 million of these chains were shared by at least two donors. Raw reads were error-corrected and collapsed into unique sequences with a nearest-neighbor algorithm that merged closely related sequences to remove PCR and sequencing errors. To assign V, D and J gene segments, CDR3 sequences were aligned to IMGT reference sequences. For a sequence to be retained, a match of at least six nucleotides was required to both a V gene segment and a J gene segment. A rearrangement counted as productive if the CDR3 had no stop codons and remained in frame with V and J, and every other rearrangement counted as non-productive. Following IMGT convention, CDR3 was defined as the stretch from the second conserved V-encoded cysteine to the conserved J-encoded phenylalanine. In an earlier analysis of 587 of the donors, sequences lacking an unambiguous match to a single V gene segment were excluded. In an earlier analysis of almost 600 of the donors, a V segment was called functional when productive rearrangements were above 56.7%, and segregating when the standard deviation between donors exceeded 5%. To diagnose cytomegalovirus status from the catalog of TCR beta chain sequences, a statistical classification framework was built. In a later analysis, TCR nucleotide sequences were compared against IMGT/GENE-DB human TR gene sequences so that V and J genes could be assigned. In a later analysis, CDR3 sequences and most-parsimonious VDJ recombination scenarios were assigned using the TCRdist pipeline. In a later analysis, every TCR beta chain was defined by the combination of its CDR3 amino acid sequence and its V-gene family, and reads without a unique V-gene family were dropped. In a later analysis, around 650 highly shared, low-generation-probability nucleotide sequences were removed to address suspected cross-contamination and a sequencing artifact. For each public chain, a later analysis derived a clonal expansion index from normalized ranks of inferred template counts within each repertoire. In a later analysis, generation probabilities were computed using a VDJ recombination model fitted to out-of-frame rearrangements, and the results were checked against IGoR. A later analysis scored TCR-TCR, TCR-HLA and TCR-CMV co-occurrence with hypergeometric tests, applying a repertoire-size bias correction to TCR pairs. A later analysis estimated false discovery rates by permuting HLA or CMV assignments 20 times. In a later analysis, co-occurring TCRs were grouped using DBSCAN, and TCRdist sequence similarity was added for clustering within HLA-allele-positive subsets. For co-occurrence clustering, repertoires with fewer than 30,000 or more than 120,000 public chains were excluded, along with 4 to 6 repertoires with anomalous nucleotide sharing. What TCRdb holds here is the immuneACCESS table cut down to in-frame rearrangements. Part of the clones is not present; checked against another copy, under half of the missing clones reflect an unresolved V gene, and the others are unexplained. The DNA was the basis for D and trimming; V, J and clone size are from that table. This sample comprises more than 150,000 clones, 75% to 80% of them detected only once. Roughly 6% of the sample comes from the top ten.

The chain links TRBV28 with TRBJ2-5; a confident D gene designation cannot be given. The end of the DNA is better explained by TRBJ2-7, so the J call may be wrong. The source material was PBMCs. This receptor was taken from a woman under 40 in good health and CMV-seropositive. The nucleotide sequence reads as follows: TGTGCCAGCAGTTCGCGTCCCGAGCAGTACTTC. This translates into CASSSRPEQYF.